This TCR beta chain was obtained from a study of cytomegalovirus exposure and HLA in healthy donors. The CDR3 has 16 residues. The junction had 7 bases not matched to a gene; V was cut back by 1 base and J by 7 bases. CDR1 and CDR2 (germline): LNHDA, SQIVND (reference sequence). Overall study findings and caveats: V- and J-gene trimming of TCR beta was linked (in a later analysis) to a missense DCLRE1C variant.

With 60 Vbeta and 13 Jbeta primers, the PCR was carried out. Using immunoSEQ multiplex PCR, the repertoire was profiled, and TCRdb retains in-frame clones only, with some absent. The sample has 130,000 to 150,000 clones; about 80% are singletons. Points on this clone: Its antigen remains unidentified.

Material for sequencing was PBMCs. The TCR originated in a man between 18 and 29 years old in good health and CMV-seronegative. The chain is built from TRBV19 and TRBJ1-5; TRBD1 matches 10 bases. CDR3 nucleotide sequence: TGTGCCAGTAGTATAGGGGACAGGGGAATCAACCAGCCCCAGCATTTT. It encodes CASSIGDRGINQPQHF.